The 28 T cell receptor beta chains below all came from one sample that was sequenced in a study of CD8 T cells in Susac syndrome. A quantity of about 0.5 to 1 ug RNA underwent reverse transcription using random hexamers. From the immunoSEQ multiplex PCR reads, TCRdb called clonotypes with MiXCR, one entry per CDR3 protein. The sample shows hundreds of thousands of distinct CDR3 sequences, more than 70% of them seen only once. What was sequenced was CD8+ T cells from PBMCs. Source of these receptors: a human donor with multiple sclerosis.

The gene calls are TRBV4-1 and TRBJ1-1, with TRBD1 as a possible D gene (5 bases). The V gene's germline CDR1 is MGHRA and CDR2 YSYEKL. This CDR3 has 13 amino acids. V was clipped by 1 base and J by 11 bases, with 14 bases between them. As DNA, the CDR3 is TGCGCCAGCAGCCAAGCCCCCGGGACGAGGGCTTTCTTT. Its translation is CASSQAPGTRAFF.

V gene TRBV5-1 combines with J gene TRBJ2-7, with 11 bases fitting TRBD2. V trimming: 0 bases; J trimming: 3 bases; junction bases outside the gene matches: 5. CDR3 length: 16 amino acids. Germline V gene data show CDR1 as SGHRS and CDR2 as YFSETQ. The CDR3 DNA reads TGCGCCAGCAGCTTGGGAGCGGGACTAGCGGTCTACGAGCAGTACTTC. Its protein product is CASSLGAGLAVYEQYF.

The chain has TRBV27 and TRBJ2-7, with 12 positions matching TRBD2. Per the germline V gene, CDR1 is MNHEY and CDR2 is SMNVEV (reference sequence). Trimming took 4 bases from V and 4 from J; bases not matched to a gene: 5. This CDR3 has 15 amino acids. The CDR3 sequence: CASSSLAGGSYEQYF. The CDR3 DNA follows: TGTGCCAGCAGTTCCCTAGCGGGAGGGTCTTACGAGCAGTACTTC.

The chain recombines TRBV3-1 with TRBJ1-4; D is unclear. CDR1 and CDR2 from the germline V gene are LGHDT and YNNKEL (reference sequence). The CDR3 is 15 residues long. Trimming took off 0 bases at V and 0 bases at J, with 5 bases between the two ends. DNA for the CDR3: TGTGCCAGCAGCCAAGAGCTTGCAACTAATGAAAAACTGTTTTTT. It specifies CASSQELATNEKLFF.

This clonotype came up a few times. This sequence joins TRBV27 and TRBJ1-1; D not resolved. The V end lost 3 bases, the J end lost 1 base, and 9 bases lay between the germline ends. The CDR3 runs to 14 residues. In germline, CDR1 is MNHEY, CDR2 SMNVEV (reference sequence). CDR3 amino acids: CASSLAGPNTEAFF. The CDR3 DNA sequence: TGTGCCAGCAGTTTGGCGGGCCCGAACACTGAAGCTTTCTTT.

The genes are TRBV6-2 or TRBV6-3 and TRBJ2-1; the D is unclear. Germline-derived CDR1 and CDR2 are MNHEY and SVGEGT. The CDR3 loop spans 13 amino acids. Trimming left V 5 bases short and J 1 base short, with 6 bases between. The DNA for the CDR3 is TGTGCCAGCAGTGACCGATCCTACAATGAGCAGTTCTTC. Protein sequence: CASSDRSYNEQFF.

The chain is built from TRBV19 and TRBJ1-1, with unresolved D. The V end lost 7 bases, the J end lost 1 base, and 10 bases lay between the germline ends. The CDR3 extends over 13 amino acids. In germline, CDR1 is LNHDA, CDR2 SQIVND (reference sequence). The CDR3 spells CASTTNWNTEAFF. Here the CDR3 DNA reads TGTGCCAGTACCACGAACTGGAACACTGAAGCTTTCTTT.

The CDR3, as DNA: TGTGCCAGCAGCCCAGTGGGACAGCAAGAGACCCAGTACTTC. The encoded protein is CASSPVGQQETQYF. The genes are TRBV7-9 and TRBJ2-5; the match to TRBD1 covers 7 bases. CDR3 size: 14 residues. The V and J ends lost 5 bases and 2 bases, in that order; junction bases with no gene match: 5. The V gene's germline CDR1 is SEHNR and CDR2 FQNEAQ (reference sequence).

The V and J genes are TRBV3-1 and TRBJ2-1, with 11 nucleotides matching TRBD2. Germline V gives CDR1 LGHDT, CDR2 YNNKEL (reference sequence). Trimming removed 1 base from V and 4 bases from J; junction bases left unmatched: 12. This CDR3 is built from 19 residues. CDR3 loop: CASSQGLAGLSEKYNEQFF. The CDR3 coding sequence is TGTGCCAGCAGCCAAGGACTAGCGGGACTCTCTGAAAAATACAATGAGCAGTTCTTC.

Comment on this clonotype: Lacking the conserved final phenylalanine or tryptophan, this CDR3 likely reflects a read error. This rearrangement joins TRBV5-1 to TRBJ1-2, with D uncertain. CDR3 length equals 13 residues. Trimming shortened V by 4 bases and J by 4 bases, and 11 bases separated the two germline ends. Germline V CDR1 and CDR2: SGHRS, YFSETQ. The CDR3 nucleotides are TGCGCCAGCAGCCATGGGCCCTTCTATGGCTACACCCTC. It is translated as CASSHGPFYGYTL.

The chain is built from TRBV3-1 and TRBJ2-1; no clear D gene. V was pared by 3 bases and J by 2 bases, with 8 bases between. CDR1 LGHDT and CDR2 YNNKEL come from the germline V gene (reference sequence). The length of the CDR3 is 14 residues. Here the CDR3 DNA reads TGTGCCAGCAGCCAGTCTAGAACCTACAATGAGCAGTTCTTC. As protein: CASSQSRTYNEQFF.

The rearrangement uses TRBV25-1 and TRBJ2-1, with D hard to call. The length of the CDR3 is 11 residues. The V end lost 3 bases, the J end lost 13 bases, and 10 bases lay between the germline ends. The germline V gene has CDR1 MGHDK and CDR2 SYGVNS. DNA for the CDR3: TGTGCCAGCAGTGATTTCAAAACTCAGTTCTTC. This encodes CASSDFKTQFF.

The chain employs TRBV13 and TRBJ2-1, with TRBD2 matching over 15 bases. With V trimmed by 5 bases and J by 2 bases, 4 bases remained unmatched. The CDR3 has 17 amino acids. Germline V gene sequence: CDR1 PRHDT, CDR2 FYEKMQ (reference sequence). For the CDR3, the DNA is TGTGCCAGCAGCCCCGGACTAGCGGGGGGGACCTACAATGAGCAGTTCTTC. Residues: CASSPGLAGGTYNEQFF.

V and J are TRBV6-1 and TRBJ2-1; 9 nucleotides align to TRBD1. Germline V gene lookup returns CDR1 MNHNS and CDR2 SASEGT. The CDR3 is 15 residues long. The J segment lost 6 bases and the V segment lost 8 bases, leaving 11 bases of the junction unmatched. CDR3 protein: CASVHSQGALNEQFF. In DNA form, the CDR3 reads TGTGCCAGCGTCCACTCACAGGGGGCTCTCAATGAGCAGTTCTTC.

The table lists this clonotype with a few counts. The gene calls are TRBV4-2 and TRBJ1-2; D is possibly TRBD1 (5 bases). Trimming cost V 4 bases and J 8 bases, with 23 bases left between them. There are 16 residues in the CDR3. From germline, CDR1 is LGHNA and CDR2 YNFKEQ. CDR3 region: CASSPHPTDQAHGYTF. The CDR3 DNA reads TGTGCCAGCAGCCCGCATCCGACAGATCAGGCCCACGGCTACACCTTC.

The rearrangement links TRBV4-1 to TRBJ1-2, with 8 bases aligning to TRBD1. Germline values: CDR1 MGHRA, CDR2 YSYEKL. This CDR3 has 14 amino acids. With V trimmed by 4 bases and J by 8 bases, 9 bases remained unmatched. The chain's CDR3 is CASSPGGTGSGYTF. Written as DNA, the CDR3 is TGCGCCAGCAGCCCCGGCGGGACAGGAAGCGGCTACACCTTC.

This chain links TRBV20-1 with TRBJ1-2; maybe TRBD1 (5 bases). Germline V lookup: CDR1 DFQATT, CDR2 SNEGSKA (reference sequence). The CDR3 is 13 amino acids. Trimming left V 0 bases short and J 3 bases short, with 8 bases between. The CDR3 nucleotides read TGCAGTGCTAGAGATCCAGGGCACTATGGCTACACCTTC. Its translation: CSARDPGHYGYTF.

The V call is TRBV5-5, the J call TRBJ2-3; D is unclear. The CDR3 spans 17 residues. CDR1 is SGHKS, CDR2 YYEKEE, per germline (reference sequence). Between the trimmed V and J ends, which lost 4 bases and 0 bases, there was a span of 18 bases. CDR3 DNA sequence: TGTGCCAGCAGCCCGAGCCCCTACAGAGAAAGCACAGATACGCAGTATTTT. This sequence encodes CASSPSPYRESTDTQYF.

The chain has TRBV27 and TRBJ2-7; 7 bases map to TRBD2. Germline values: CDR1 MNHEY, CDR2 SMNVEV (reference sequence). J was trimmed by 0 bases and V by 7 bases; bases with no gene match: 18. CDR3 size: 18 residues. The CDR3 DNA reads TGTGCCAGCATCATTTACCCCCCACTTGGCGGGAGCTCCTACGAGCAGTACTTC. Protein product: CASIIYPPLGGSSYEQYF.

This chain joins TRBV4-1 and TRBJ2-1; 8 nucleotides match TRBD2. Germline values: CDR1 MGHRA, CDR2 YSYEKL. The J segment lost 8 bases and the V segment lost 0 bases, leaving 12 bases of the junction unmatched. This CDR3 spans 17 amino acids. The CDR3 DNA is TGCGCCAGCAGCCAAGATCTGACCAGCGGGAGTGTCGATGAGCAGTTCTTC. The encoded protein is CASSQDLTSGSVDEQFF.

This chain connects TRBV29-1 to TRBJ2-3; D is tentatively TRBD1 or TRBD2 (5 bases each). Germline V gene sequence: CDR1 SQVTM, CDR2 ANQGSEA. The CDR3 totals 15 residues. V was trimmed by 1 base and J by 0 bases, leaving 11 bases between them. The CDR3 coding sequence is TGCAGCGTTGAAGGGGACGCGATTAGCACAGATACGCAGTATTTT. It translates to CSVEGDAISTDTQYF.

V gene TRBV3-1 combines with J gene TRBJ2-7, with D hard to call. This CDR3 is 15 amino acids long. Germline V gene data show CDR1 as LGHDT and CDR2 as YNNKEL (reference sequence). Trimming cost V 0 bases and J 4 bases, with 13 bases left between them. In DNA form, the CDR3 reads TGTGCCAGCAGCCAAGACCGAGGTCCATTGTACGAGCAGTACTTC. Translated, it gives CASSQDRGPLYEQYF.

This chain uses TRBV6-5 with TRBJ2-2, with a weak D call TRBD2 (5 bases). The germline V gene encodes CDR1 MNHEY and CDR2 SVGAGI. The germline V and J ends were trimmed by 2 bases and 5 bases, with 6 bases remaining between them. The CDR3 is 13 residues long. CDR3 DNA: TGTGCCAGCAGTTACACGGGGACCGGGGAGCTGTTTTTT. The encoded protein is CASSYTGTGELFF.

This chain uses TRBV3-1 with TRBJ2-1, with TRBD2 matching 11 bases. Germline loops: CDR1 LGHDT, CDR2 YNNKEL (reference sequence). V lost 3 bases, J lost 0 bases, and 13 bases stayed unmatched. CDR3 length: 20 residues. The CDR3, as DNA: TGTGCCAGCAGCCACTGGGAGGCTAGCGGGGGGATATTCTCCTACAATGAGCAGTTCTTC. Its translation: CASSHWEASGGIFSYNEQFF.

This clonotype was counted a few times. The V call is TRBV2, the J call TRBJ2-1; a possible D gene is TRBD1 (6 bases). The CDR3 runs 11 residues. With 7 bases removed from V and 7 bases from J, the gap between germline ends came to 8 bases. Looked up from germline, CDR1 is SNHLY and CDR2 is FYNNEI. CDR3 protein: CASTQGNEQFF. In nucleotides, the CDR3 is TGTGCCAGCACCCAGGGGAATGAGCAGTTCTTC.

J is TRBJ2-1 and V is TRBV28; no clear D. CDR1 and CDR2 (germline): MDHEN, SYDVKM. Trimming left V 5 bases short and J 9 bases short, with 11 bases between. There are 12 residues in the CDR3. The CDR3 DNA reads TGTGCCAGCAGTCCGATCCGTCTTGAGCAGTTCTTC. It specifies CASSPIRLEQFF. Combining the CDR3 with reference TRBV28 and TRBJ2-1 gives the whole variable domain DVKVTQSSRYLVKRTGEKVFLECVQDMDHENMFWYRQDPGLGLRLIYFSYDVKMKEKGDIPEGYSVSREKKERFSLILESASTNQTSMYLCASSPIRLEQFFGPGTRLTVL.

The rearrangement links TRBV11-2 to TRBJ1-1, with a possible D match to TRBD1 (5 bases). The germline CDR1 and CDR2 sequences are SGHAT and FQNNGV. The CDR3 loop spans 15 amino acids. V was clipped by 1 base and J by 3 bases, with 12 bases between them. The chain's CDR3 is CASSLGGDGHTEAFF. CDR3 coding DNA: TGTGCCAGCAGCTTAGGAGGGGATGGGCACACTGAAGCTTTCTTT.

The rearrangement uses TRBV11-2 and TRBJ2-7; 8 nucleotides match TRBD1. Trimming at V came to 2 bases and at J to 3 bases, leaving 9 bases not matched to a gene. This CDR3 spans 16 amino acids. Germline assignment: CDR1 SGHAT and CDR2 FQNNGV. The CDR3 spells CASSLNRGTGYYEQYF. In DNA, the CDR3 is TGTGCCAGCAGCTTAAACAGGGGGACGGGGTACTACGAGCAGTACTTC.